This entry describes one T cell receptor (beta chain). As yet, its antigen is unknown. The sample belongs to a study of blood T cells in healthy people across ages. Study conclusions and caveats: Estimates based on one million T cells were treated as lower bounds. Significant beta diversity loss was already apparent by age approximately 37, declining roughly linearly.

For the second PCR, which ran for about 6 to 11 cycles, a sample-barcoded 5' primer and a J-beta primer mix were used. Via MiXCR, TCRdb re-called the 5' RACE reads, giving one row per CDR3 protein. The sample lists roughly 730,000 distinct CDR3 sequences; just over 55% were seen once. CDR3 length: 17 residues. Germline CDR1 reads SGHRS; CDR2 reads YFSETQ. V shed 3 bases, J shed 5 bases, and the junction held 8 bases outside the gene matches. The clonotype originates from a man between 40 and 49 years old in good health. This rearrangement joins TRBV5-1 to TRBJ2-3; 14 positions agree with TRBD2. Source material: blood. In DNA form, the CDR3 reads TGCGCCAGCAGCTCGTGGGGACTAGCGGGAGTAAGAGATACGCAGTATTTT. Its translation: CASSSWGLAGVRDTQYF.